This T cell receptor (beta chain) was captured in a study of CD8 T cells in Susac syndrome. The CDR3 loop spans 14 amino acids. V lost 4 bases and J 1 base, leaving 11 bases between the germline ends. CDR1 is GTSNPN and CDR2 is SVGIG in the germline V gene (reference sequence). A single count supports this clonotype. RNA amounts of about 0.5 to 1 ug underwent reverse transcription with random hexamers. TCRdb analysed the immunoSEQ multiplex PCR reads with MiXCR anew, one entry per CDR3 protein. In the table there are some 200,000 distinct CDR3 sequences, just under 95% of which are singletons. What was sequenced was CD4+ T cells from PBMCs. This TCR came from a human donor in good health. The chain uses TRBV30 and TRBJ2-1; a possible D gene is TRBD2 (6 bases). CDR3 DNA sequence: TGTGCCTGGACTGCGGGGCGGTCCTACAATGAGCAGTTCTTC. This translates into CAWTAGRSYNEQFF.